This T cell receptor (beta chain) was recorded in a study of T cell responses to AZD1222 COVID-19 vaccine. General study findings and limits: Unmutated variant regions reportedly attract nearly half of all spike-specific TCRs. Vaccine-related CD4 TCRs covered spike, predominating at 160-218 and 743-854. The study found Spike-specific TCR breadth and depth rose after two AZD1222 doses. Baseline seropositivity characterized only a handful of AZD1222 recipients.

Repertoires were generated with immunoSEQ multiplex PCR, while TCRdb's copy carries only in-frame clones and drops some. This table holds approximately 150,000 clones, roughly 87% found once. Germline lookup yields CDR1 LGHNA and CDR2 YSLEER. With V trimmed by 4 bases and J by 6 bases, 16 bases remained unmatched. This CDR3 is 17 amino acids long. A word on this clone: What it binds is not known.

The TCR comes from an adult who received the MenACWY meningococcal vaccine as a control. The starting material was peripheral blood, obtained 28 days after the second dose of the MenACWY control vaccine. The chain carries TRBV4-3 and TRBJ2-7; 9 nucleotides line up with TRBD2. CDR3 amino acids: CASSRSLSGRATLEQYF. CDR3 DNA: TGCGCCAGCAGCCGAAGTCTTAGCGGGAGAGCGACTCTCGAGCAGTACTTC.